The next 3 T cell receptor beta chains were all read from a single sample in a study of CD8 T cells in Susac syndrome (dated by TCRdb to about 2019). The method behind the library was the immunoSEQ multiplex PCR assay. RNA was extracted using the RNeasy kit, and roughly 0.45 to 1 microgram was reverse transcribed with random hexamers. TCRdb reprocessing: public reads trimmed at Q25 with fastp, clones called with MiXCR, in-frame beta chains kept. Rows are combined by CDR3 protein, so each entry shows the most common genes and DNA. This sample holds about 70,000 distinct CDR3 sequences; approximately 95% were observed only once. The top ten clones comprise roughly 0.22% of the sample. The material sequenced was CD8+ T cells from PBMCs. The receptors were sampled from a human donor in good health.

The rearrangement uses TRBV7-9 and TRBJ1-1, with D unresolved. V dropped 5 bases and J dropped 7 bases, with 14 bases sitting between them. Germline CDR1 is SEHNR and CDR2 is FQNEAQ (reference sequence). The CDR3 has 13 amino acids. DNA for the CDR3: TGTGCCAGCAGCGGTCAAGTGGTCAATGAAGCTTTCTTT. Protein sequence: CASSGQVVNEAFF.

The chain combines TRBV29-1 with TRBJ1-1; D is undetermined. CDR1 and CDR2 (germline): SQVTM, ANQGSEA. The CDR3 is 13 amino acids. The ends were cut back, 7 bases at V and 0 bases at J, with 12 bases in the middle. CDR3 sequence reads: CSARGSLNTEAFF. The CDR3 DNA sequence: TGCAGCGCCCGAGGGTCTCTGAACACTGAAGCTTTCTTT. Using reference TRBV29-1 and TRBJ1-1 for the parts outside the CDR3, the full variable domain is SAVISQKPSRDICQRGTSLTIQCQVDSQVTMMFWYRQQPGQSLTLIATANQGSEATYESGFVIDKFPISRPNLTFSTLTVSNMSPEDSSIYLCSARGSLNTEAFFGQGTRLTVV.

The CDR3 nucleotides are TGTGCCAGCGGATATGGAGGGGGGGCACTTGAGCAGTTCTTC. Its protein is CASGYGGGALEQFF. This chain uses TRBV27 with TRBJ2-1, with D possibly TRBD2 on 7 matching bases. The CDR3 loop spans 14 amino acids. The germline V and J ends were trimmed by 8 bases and 9 bases, with 20 bases remaining between them. Germline V gene data show CDR1 as MNHEY and CDR2 as SMNVEV (reference sequence).